This TCR beta chain is drawn from a study of regulatory T cells in long-lasting Graves disease. Study-level results: Small sample size may have lowered accuracy.

Building the TCR beta libraries relied on iRepertoire HTBI primers, and CDR3 regions underwent Arm-PCR. One entry per CDR3 protein results from TCRdb running MiXCR on the multiplex PCR reads. The table shows 300,000 or so distinct CDR3 sequences, with about 18% occurring only once. Worth noting for this clonotype: The antigen remains undetermined.

Germline V lookup: CDR1 MNHNS, CDR2 SASEGT. V lost 7 bases and J lost 0, with 10 bases in between. The CDR3 runs 13 residues. Documented time point: persistent/refractory GD, antithyroid drugs over 5 years with positive TRAb. There was RNA extracted from PBMCs, and the TCR library was made from it. An endocrinology department located in Xi'an, China, was where the patients came from. Staff took around 9 milliliters of peripheral blood and put it into EDTA tubes. The chain couples TRBV6-1 to TRBJ2-7; D remains ambiguous. The source was peripheral blood mononuclear cells (PBMCs), collected when the disease was refractory, from a patient treated with antithyroid drugs. The sequence came from a female donor with Graves disease. The CDR3 loop reads CASNAAISYEQYF. The CDR3 DNA reads TGTGCCAGCAACGCAGCCATCTCCTACGAGCAGTACTTC.